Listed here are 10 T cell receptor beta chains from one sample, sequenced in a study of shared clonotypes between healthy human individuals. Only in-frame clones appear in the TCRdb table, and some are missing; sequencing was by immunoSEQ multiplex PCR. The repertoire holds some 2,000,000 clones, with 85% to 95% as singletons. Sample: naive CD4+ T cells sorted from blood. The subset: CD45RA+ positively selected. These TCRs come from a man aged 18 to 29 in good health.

The CDR3 bases are TGTGCCAGCAGTGAATCACCGACAGGGTGGCGTGAGCAGTTCTTC. Translating gives CASSESPTGWREQFF. The V and J genes are TRBV6-1 and TRBJ2-1; 7 bases map to TRBD1. The CDR3 loop spans 15 amino acids. CDR1 is MNHNS and CDR2 is SASEGT in the germline V gene. The trim removed 2 bases at V and 9 bases at J, leaving 10 bases unmatched.

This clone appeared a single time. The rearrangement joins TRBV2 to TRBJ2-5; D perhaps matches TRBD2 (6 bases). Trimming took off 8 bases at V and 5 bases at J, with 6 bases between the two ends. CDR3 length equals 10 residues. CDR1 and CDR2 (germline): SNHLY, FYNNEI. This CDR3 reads CASGGETQYF. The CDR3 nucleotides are TGTGCCAGCGGGGGGGAGACCCAGTACTTC. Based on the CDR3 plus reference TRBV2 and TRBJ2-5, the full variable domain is EPEVTQTPSHQVTQMGQEVILRCVPISNHLYFYWYRQILGQKVEFLVSFYNNEISEKSEIFDDQFSVERPDGSNFTLKIRSTKLEDSAMYFCASGGETQYFGPGTRLLVL.

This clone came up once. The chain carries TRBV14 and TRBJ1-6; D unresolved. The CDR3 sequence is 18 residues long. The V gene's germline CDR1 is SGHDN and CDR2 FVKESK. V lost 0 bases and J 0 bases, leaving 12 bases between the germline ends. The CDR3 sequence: CASSQDSVGSSYNSPLHF. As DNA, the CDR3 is TGTGCCAGCAGCCAAGACTCGGTGGGGAGCTCCTATAATTCACCCCTCCACTTT.

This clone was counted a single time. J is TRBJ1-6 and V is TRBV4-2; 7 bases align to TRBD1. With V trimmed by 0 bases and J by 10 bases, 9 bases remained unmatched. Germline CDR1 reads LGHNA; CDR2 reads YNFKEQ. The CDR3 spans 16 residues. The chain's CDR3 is CASSQEKGANYSPLHF. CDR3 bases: TGTGCCAGCAGCCAAGAAAAGGGGGCGAATTACTCACCCCTCCACTTT.

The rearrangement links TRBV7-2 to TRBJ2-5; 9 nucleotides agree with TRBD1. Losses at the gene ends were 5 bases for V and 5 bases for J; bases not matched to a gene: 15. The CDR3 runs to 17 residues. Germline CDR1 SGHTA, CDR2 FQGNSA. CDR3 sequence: CASSTRGQGNWRETQYF. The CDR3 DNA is TGTGCCAGCAGCACCAGGGGACAGGGTAACTGGCGGGAGACCCAGTACTTC.

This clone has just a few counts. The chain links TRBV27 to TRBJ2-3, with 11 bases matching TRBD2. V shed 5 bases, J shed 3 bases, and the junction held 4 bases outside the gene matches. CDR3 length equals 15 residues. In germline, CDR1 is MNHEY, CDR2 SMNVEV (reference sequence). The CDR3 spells CASSEGLAVTDTQYF. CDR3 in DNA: TGTGCCAGCAGTGAGGGACTAGCGGTGACAGATACGCAGTATTTT.

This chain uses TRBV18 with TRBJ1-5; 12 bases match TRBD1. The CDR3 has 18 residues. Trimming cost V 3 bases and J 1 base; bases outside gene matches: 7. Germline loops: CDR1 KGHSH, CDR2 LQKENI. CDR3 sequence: CASSPGQGAPISNQPQHF. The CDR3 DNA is TGTGCCAGCTCACCGGGACAGGGGGCGCCTATAAGCAATCAGCCCCAGCATTTT.

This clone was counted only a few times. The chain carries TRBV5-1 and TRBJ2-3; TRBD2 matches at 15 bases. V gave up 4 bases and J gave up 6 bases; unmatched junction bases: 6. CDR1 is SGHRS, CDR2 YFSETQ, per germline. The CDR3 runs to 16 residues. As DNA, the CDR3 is TGCGCCAGCAGCCAGCCGGGACTAGCGGGGGGCGATACGCAGTATTTT. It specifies CASSQPGLAGGDTQYF.

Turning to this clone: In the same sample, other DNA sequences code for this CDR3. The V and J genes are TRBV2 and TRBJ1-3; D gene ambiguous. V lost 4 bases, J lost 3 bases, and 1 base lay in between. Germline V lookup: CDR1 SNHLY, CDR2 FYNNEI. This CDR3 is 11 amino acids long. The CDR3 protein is CASSVGNTIYF. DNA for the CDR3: TGTGCCAGCAGTGTTGGAAACACCATATATTTT. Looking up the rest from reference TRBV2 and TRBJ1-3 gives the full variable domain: EPEVTQTPSHQVTQMGQEVILRCVPISNHLYFYWYRQILGQKVEFLVSFYNNEISEKSEIFDDQFSVERPDGSNFTLKIRSTKLEDSAMYFCASSVGNTIYFGEGSWLTVV.

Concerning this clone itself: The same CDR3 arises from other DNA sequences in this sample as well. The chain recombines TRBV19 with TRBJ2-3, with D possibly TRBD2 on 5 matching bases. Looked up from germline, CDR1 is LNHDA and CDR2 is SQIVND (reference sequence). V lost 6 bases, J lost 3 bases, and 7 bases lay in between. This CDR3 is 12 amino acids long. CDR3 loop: CASSTGTDTQYF. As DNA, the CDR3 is TGTGCCAGTAGCACGGGAACAGATACGCAGTATTTT.